This T cell receptor beta chain was retrieved from a study of regulatory T cells in long-lasting Graves disease. This clonotype was recorded many times. Its specificity is unknown. Libraries of TCR beta came from iRepertoire HTBI primers plus Arm-PCR of CDR3 regions. TCRdb ran MiXCR on the multiplex PCR reads and lists one entry per CDR3 protein. Among a few hundred thousand distinct CDR3 sequences listed, 21% were seen once. Study observations and caveats: Patients with persistent disease showed a bias toward TRBV28, TRBJ1-2 and TRBJ2-5.

With 7 bases removed from V and 5 bases from J, the gap between germline ends came to 14 bases. From germline, CDR1 is MDHEN and CDR2 SYDVKM. The CDR3 is made up of 14 amino acids. Indicated time point: persistent/refractory GD, antithyroid drugs over 5 years with positive TRAb. Extracted RNA from PBMCs served as the source of the TCR library. American Thyroid Association guidelines defined how Graves' disease was diagnosed. This sequence originates from a female donor with Graves disease. The chain carries TRBV28 and TRBJ2-2, with D perhaps TRBD1 or TRBD2 (5 bases each). Here the sequenced sample was peripheral blood mononuclear cells (PBMCs), taken when the disease was refractory, from a patient treated with antithyroid drugs. The CDR3 DNA follows: TGTGCCAGCAACCCCGGGACCCAAACCGGGGAGCTGTTTTTT. Residues: CASNPGTQTGELFF.